This TCR beta chain was recovered during a study of T cell repertoires in ileal Crohn's disease. About the study: Median disease duration was approximately eight years; approximately 32% smoked at surgery. Thiopurines (around eleven) or anti-TNF agents (around 17) were given postoperatively to about half. Operated complications were stricturing disease (approximately 61%) and penetrating disease (about 39%).

The method was immunoSEQ multiplex PCR; TCRdb's version includes in-frame clones alone and lacks a portion of them. The sample has about 8,400 clones, 75% to 85% seen once. Points on this clone: The junction does not match germline at one end; this may be a read error.

Germline V gives CDR1 SGHDT, CDR2 YYEEEE. The CDR3 is 14 amino acids. Eligibility required adulthood, ileal or ileocolonic Crohn's disease and indicated ileocolonic resection. This TCR derives from an adult with Crohn's disease. The sequenced sample was ileal tissue. The chain uses TRBV5-6 and TRBJ2-7; 13 nucleotides agree with TRBD2. The CDR3 DNA reads TGTTCCAGCAGCGTCGGACTAGCGGGAGACGAGCAGTACTTC. Amino acids: CSSSVGLAGDEQYF.